A single sample is the source of the 21 T cell receptor beta chains below, sequenced in a study of regulatory T cells in long-lasting Graves disease. Sample time point: persistent/refractory GD, antithyroid drugs over 5 years with positive TRAb. RNA from PBMCs was the source of the TCR library. To make TCR beta libraries, researchers used iRepertoire HTBI primers and Arm-PCR of CDR3 regions. TCRdb ran MiXCR on the multiplex PCR reads and lists one entry per CDR3 protein. Altogether 350,000 to 450,000 distinct CDR3 sequences are present, roughly 24% being singletons, with the ten largest covering less than 30%. The sequenced sample was peripheral blood mononuclear cells (PBMCs), obtained when the disease was refractory, from a patient treated with antithyroid drugs. The source of these receptors is a woman in her forties with Graves disease.

In its sample, this clonotype was seen many times. The rearrangement uses TRBV2 and TRBJ2-7, with D perhaps matching TRBD1 or TRBD2 (5 bases each). The CDR3 loop spans 11 amino acids. Trimming cost V 7 bases and J 12 bases, with 16 bases left between them. Germline values: CDR1 SNHLY, CDR2 FYNNEI. DNA of the CDR3: TGTGCCAGCAATGGGGGACCTTCCTCGTACTTC. Translation gives CASNGGPSSYF. The entire variable domain, with the rest obtained from reference TRBV2 and TRBJ2-7, is as follows: EPEVTQTPSHQVTQMGQEVILRCVPISNHLYFYWYRQILGQKVEFLVSFYNNEISEKSEIFDDQFSVERPDGSNFTLKIRSTKLEDSAMYFCASNGGPSSYFGPGTRLTVT.

This clonotype has a handful of counts. The chain links TRBV12-3 or TRBV12-4 to TRBJ1-3; D gene uncertain. The germline V and J ends were trimmed by 1 base and 3 bases, with 10 bases remaining between them. CDR3 length: 15 amino acids. This CDR3 reads CASSLEGIGGNTIYF. The CDR3 DNA reads as TGTGCCAGCAGTTTAGAGGGAATTGGTGGAAACACCATATATTTT.

The CDR3 reads CASSMGSQVNQPQHF. The CDR3 DNA reads TGTGCCAGCAGCATGGGGAGTCAGGTCAATCAGCCCCAGCATTTT. The rearrangement joins TRBV5-6 to TRBJ1-5; D is unclear. In germline, CDR1 is SGHDT, CDR2 YYEEEE. This CDR3 is built from 15 residues. Trimming pared 4 bases from V and 3 bases from J, leaving 14 bases between.

This chain links TRBV30 with TRBJ2-7; 12 bases line up with TRBD1. V shed 4 bases, J shed 7 bases, and the junction held 5 bases outside the gene matches. The CDR3 has 13 amino acids. Looked up from germline, CDR1 is GTSNPN and CDR2 is SVGIG (reference sequence). DNA for the CDR3: TGTGCCTGGAAGCGGGACAGGGGGCTGGAGCAGTACTTC. As protein: CAWKRDRGLEQYF.

This clonotype was seen at least ten times. The rearrangement links TRBV28 to TRBJ2-7, with TRBD1 matching 11 bases. The CDR3 is made up of 15 amino acids. Trimming took 5 bases from V and 1 from J; bases not matched to a gene: 4. The germline V gene encodes CDR1 MDHEN and CDR2 SYDVKM. CDR3 sequence reads: CASSGQGAGSYEQYF. The CDR3 coding sequence is TGTGCCAGCAGTGGACAGGGGGCGGGGTCCTACGAGCAGTACTTC.

This clonotype appeared a few times. The chain links TRBV12-3 or TRBV12-4 to TRBJ2-3, with TRBD1 identical over 7 bases. V was clipped by 6 bases and J by 6 bases; unmatched bases: 9. The CDR3 runs 14 residues. CDR3: CASRLWGQKDTQYF. The DNA for the CDR3 is TGTGCCAGCAGACTTTGGGGACAGAAGGATACGCAGTATTTT.

This clonotype was seen at least ten times. This sequence joins TRBV27 and TRBJ2-2, with 15 bases that match TRBD2. CDR3 length equals 19 residues. The ends lost 5 bases at V and 5 bases at J; junction bases unmatched: 12. Germline V CDR1 and CDR2: MNHEY, SMNVEV (reference sequence). CDR3 protein: CASSPQGLAGGYGTGELFF. CDR3 in DNA: TGTGCCAGCAGTCCCCAGGGACTAGCGGGAGGTTACGGAACCGGGGAGCTGTTTTTT.

The chain uses TRBV29-1 and TRBJ2-3, with D perhaps TRBD2 (5 bases). The CDR3 is made up of 13 amino acids. Trimming left V 5 bases short and J 0 bases short, with 9 bases between. Germline V gives CDR1 SQVTM, CDR2 ANQGSEA. The CDR3 DNA follows: TGCAGCGTTCAACGGGATAGCACAGATACGCAGTATTTT. Translation gives CSVQRDSTDTQYF.

The chain employs TRBV7-9 and TRBJ1-1; D uncertain. The CDR3 loop spans 13 amino acids. Trimming pared 5 bases from V and 3 bases from J, leaving 10 bases between. The germline V gene has CDR1 SEHNR and CDR2 FQNEAQ (reference sequence). CDR3 in amino acids: CASSDPMDTEAFF. The CDR3 nucleotides read TGTGCCAGCAGCGACCCTATGGACACTGAAGCTTTCTTT.

This clonotype was seen only a few times. This sequence joins TRBV10-3 and TRBJ1-4; D not certain. Trimming pared 2 bases from V and 4 bases from J, leaving 5 bases between. CDR1 is ENHRY and CDR2 is SYGVKD in the germline V gene. There are 13 residues in the CDR3. In DNA form, the CDR3 reads TGTGCCATCAGTGAGAACAGTAATGAAAAACTGTTTTTT. Protein product: CAISENSNEKLFF.

The sample holds many counts of this clonotype. This chain joins TRBV20-1 and TRBJ2-7; 7 bases map to TRBD2. CDR3 size: 16 residues. V lost 6 bases to trimming and J lost 6 bases; unmatched junction nucleotides: 20. CDR1 and CDR2 from the germline V gene are DFQATT and SNEGSKA (reference sequence). The CDR3 sequence is CSATRVSGGTTFEQYF. CDR3 DNA sequence: TGCAGTGCCACGCGAGTAAGTGGGGGGACTACCTTCGAGCAGTACTTC.

The chain joins TRBV9 to TRBJ2-7; D perhaps matches TRBD2 (6 bases). V was shortened by 3 bases and J by 4 bases, with 17 bases between the two germline ends. Germline V gene sequence: CDR1 SGDLS, CDR2 YYNGEE. The CDR3 has 15 residues. CDR3 sequence reads: CASSEPGTGAYEQYF. The CDR3, as DNA: TGTGCCAGCAGCGAACCCGGGACTGGAGCATACGAGCAGTACTTC.

In its sample, this clonotype was seen a few times. V gene TRBV15 combines with J gene TRBJ2-7; D ambiguous. The CDR3 length is 14 residues. Germline-derived CDR1 and CDR2 are LNHNV and YYDKDF (reference sequence). The ends were cut back, 3 bases at V and 6 bases at J, with 15 bases in the middle. The CDR3 region is CATSRPRAPLEQYF. CDR3 sequence (DNA): TGTGCCACCAGCAGGCCTCGGGCCCCTCTCGAGCAGTACTTC.

This clonotype was detected ten times or more. The gene calls are TRBV28 and TRBJ1-3, with TRBD1 identical over 7 bases. Losses at the gene ends were 7 bases for V and 0 bases for J; bases not matched to a gene: 6. This CDR3 region has 15 residues. The germline CDR1 and CDR2 sequences are MDHEN and SYDVKM. The CDR3 sequence: CASKSGQLSGNTIYF. CDR3 sequence (DNA): TGTGCCAGCAAGTCGGGACAGCTCTCTGGAAACACCATATATTTT. The entire variable domain, with the rest obtained from reference TRBV28 and TRBJ1-3, is as follows: DVKVTQSSRYLVKRTGEKVFLECVQDMDHENMFWYRQDPGLGLRLIYFSYDVKMKEKGDIPEGYSVSREKKERFSLILESASTNQTSMYLCASKSGQLSGNTIYFGEGSWLTVV.

The sample holds many counts of this clonotype. V usage is TRBV13 and J usage is TRBJ2-7; the D is unclear. Between the trimmed V and J ends, which lost 6 bases and 6 bases, there was a span of 12 bases. This CDR3 contains 12 residues. Germline-derived CDR1 and CDR2 are PRHDT and FYEKMQ (reference sequence). Here the CDR3 reads CASSPGRTEQYF. CDR3 coding DNA: TGTGCCAGCAGTCCAGGACGGACCGAGCAGTACTTC.

This clonotype came up many times. The rearrangement links TRBV6-2 or TRBV6-3 to TRBJ2-7; 9 positions match TRBD2. Germline values: CDR1 MNHEY, CDR2 SVGEGT. The ends lost 6 bases at V and 3 bases at J; junction bases unmatched: 9. The CDR3 extends over 15 amino acids. The CDR3 here is CASSVKREDLYEQYF. The CDR3 DNA follows: TGTGCCAGCAGCGTTAAGCGGGAGGACCTCTACGAGCAGTACTTC.

This clonotype was detected many times. The chain joins TRBV12-3 or TRBV12-4 to TRBJ1-1; tentatively, D is TRBD1 (6 bases). V lost 5 bases to trimming and J lost 3 bases, with 10 bases between them. CDR3 length: 13 residues. The chain's CDR3 is CASSRQEDTEAFF. The CDR3 DNA reads as TGTGCCAGCAGTCGACAGGAGGACACTGAAGCTTTCTTT.

This clonotype was seen just once. The chain combines TRBV4-1 with TRBJ2-4, with a possible D match to TRBD1 (6 bases). This CDR3 spans 16 amino acids. Germline V gene sequence: CDR1 MGHRA, CDR2 YSYEKL. The V end lost 4 bases, the J end lost 0 bases, and 13 bases lay between the germline ends. CDR3 sequence reads: CASSPYQGLAKNIQYF. The CDR3 nucleotides are TGCGCCAGCAGCCCCTACCAGGGGCTAGCCAAAAACATTCAGTACTTC.

This clonotype has more than one count but fewer than ten. The rearrangement uses TRBV4-2 and TRBJ2-4; no reliable D call. Trimming shortened V by 4 bases and J by 0 bases, and 10 bases separated the two germline ends. The CDR3 sequence is 15 residues long. Germline CDR1 reads LGHNA; CDR2 reads YNFKEQ. CDR3 sequence reads: CASSPASQAKNIQYF. The CDR3 DNA follows: TGTGCCAGCAGCCCCGCGTCCCAAGCCAAAAACATTCAGTACTTC.

This clonotype was seen at least ten times. The chain employs TRBV28 and TRBJ1-5; D remains ambiguous. The CDR3 contains 12 residues. Germline V gives CDR1 MDHEN, CDR2 SYDVKM. V was trimmed by 6 bases and J by 10 bases, leaving 13 bases between them. This CDR3 is CASSPPEYPQHF. Written as DNA, the CDR3 is TGTGCCAGCAGCCCCCCCGAGTATCCCCAGCATTTT.

This clonotype was detected ten times or more. V and J are TRBV2 and TRBJ2-5; a weak D match, TRBD2 (5 bases). The CDR3 is made up of 15 amino acids. The germline V gene has CDR1 SNHLY and CDR2 FYNNEI. V gave up 5 bases and J gave up 5 bases, with 18 bases separating them. As DNA, the CDR3 is TGTGCCAGCAGTATAGGGAGTTTAGGATCGGAGACCCAGTACTTC. As protein: CASSIGSLGSETQYF.